The table lists the clone carrying this T cell receptor beta chain with a few counts. The antigen is undetermined. Cultured CD4+ T cells had their DNA profiled by the Oncomine TCR Beta short-read assay. MiXCR, run by TCRdb on the PCR reads, gives a single entry per CDR3 protein. The table has 15,000 or so distinct CDR3 sequences, 35% to 50% seen once. This entry belongs to a study of vaccination and CD4 T cells after COVID-19. Turning to the study itself: Convalescent individuals numbered four females and six males, two being Hispanic. Everyone enrolled got two doses of BNT162b2 or mRNA-1273 vaccine. Post-vaccine sample collection happened at a median of approximately 77 days after dose two, ranging 14 to 241.

Germline CDR1 is KGHDR and CDR2 is SFDVKD. V dropped 4 bases and J dropped 4; count of bases not matched to a gene: 6. The CDR3 has 15 amino acids. Treatment given: approximately nine-day PBMC culture with coronavirus spike peptide pools or control peptides (ViraFEST assay). Once peptide pools had expanded antigen-specific T cells, ViraFEST sequenced TCRs. The chain couples TRBV24-1 to TRBJ1-5, with TRBD1 identical over 7 bases. This clonotype was obtained from a human donor who had recovered from COVID-19. Sequencing used CD4+ T cells from blood, cultured in vitro, obtained before SARS-CoV-2 vaccination. The chain's CDR3 is CATSDPGTENQPQHF. CDR3 DNA sequence: TGTGCCACCAGTGACCCCGGGACAGAAAATCAGCCCCAGCATTTT.